The clone carrying this TCR beta chain has a single count. The data were obtained in a study of control samples from healthy donors and cancer patients. Sequencing used immunoSEQ multiplex PCR; TCRdb keeps in-frame clones, though not all of them. The data show tens of thousands of clones, more than 75% seen once. Germline CDR1 and CDR2: SGHRS and YFSETQ. CDR3 length: 14 residues. Deletions cut 0 bases from V and 8 bases from J, with 12 bases between. The TCR originated in a man aged 50 to 59 in good health. The sequencing sample was made of blood. This rearrangement joins TRBV5-1 to TRBJ2-1, with D unclear. CDR3 residues: CASSLGSALDEQFF. The CDR3 coding sequence is TGCGCCAGCAGCTTGGGGTCGGCCCTTGATGAGCAGTTCTTC.